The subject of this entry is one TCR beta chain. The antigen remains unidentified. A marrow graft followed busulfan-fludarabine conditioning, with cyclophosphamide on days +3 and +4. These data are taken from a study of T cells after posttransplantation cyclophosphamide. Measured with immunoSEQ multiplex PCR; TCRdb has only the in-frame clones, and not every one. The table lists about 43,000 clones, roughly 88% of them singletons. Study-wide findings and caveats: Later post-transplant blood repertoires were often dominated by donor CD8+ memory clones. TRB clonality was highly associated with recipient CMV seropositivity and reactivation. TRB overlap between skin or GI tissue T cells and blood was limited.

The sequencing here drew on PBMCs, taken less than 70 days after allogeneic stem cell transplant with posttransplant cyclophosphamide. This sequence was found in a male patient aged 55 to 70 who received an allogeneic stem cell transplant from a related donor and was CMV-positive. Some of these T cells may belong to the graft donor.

CDR3 sequence reads: CASSLGGRVGDTEAFF. CDR3 nucleotide sequence: TGCGCCAGCAGCTTGGGAGGGAGGGTAGGCGACACTGAAGCTTTCTTT. The chain carries TRBV5-1 and TRBJ1-1; D remains unclear. Germline CDR1 reads SGHRS; CDR2 reads YFSETQ. Trimming took off 0 bases at V and 3 bases at J, with 15 bases between the two ends. The CDR3 loop spans 16 amino acids.